This T cell receptor (beta chain) came from a study of T cells in Graves' hyperthyroidism and ophthalmopathy. Study context: Before any treatment, at initial diagnosis, peripheral blood was collected.

A word on this clonotype: What it binds is not known.

Points from the study as a whole: A median approximately 6.5 months before onset, the model predicted ophthalmopathy. Most expanded thyroid clonotypes above 0.001 recurred in blood.

V shed 0 bases and J 2 bases; nucleotides not matched to a gene: 5. CDR1 and CDR2 (germline): SNHLY, FYNNEI. The CDR3 covers 16 residues. The investigators amplified TCR beta CDR3 regions from RNA transcripts. The HTBI primer set served for first-round RT-PCR of the TCR CDR3. TCRdb reprocessed the multiplex PCR reads with MiXCR, giving one entry per CDR3 protein. The data show 300,000 to 500,000 distinct CDR3 sequences, over 13% seen once. From more than 9.5 ml of fresh peripheral blood, PBMCs were isolated. The receptor's source is a man between 45 and 60 years old with Graves' ophthalmopathy. V usage is TRBV2 and J usage is TRBJ2-7, with TRBD2 matching over 9 bases. Sequencing was performed on blood. The CDR3 sequence is CASSEAGLAGPYEQYF. The CDR3 DNA follows: TGTGCCAGCAGTGAAGCGGGGCTAGCGGGACCCTACGAGCAGTACTTC.